What follows are 20 T cell receptor beta chains derived from one specimen sequenced in a study of T-cell reconstitution after alpha-beta-depleted transplantation in children (TCRdb year 2016). What this sample's treatment or condition label stands for: allogeneic hematopoietic cell transplantation with graft depleted of TCRalphabeta T cells and CD19 B cells. Libraries came from PCR. Sequencer: Illumina HiSeq 2500. TCR libraries were prepared with molecular barcoding, using unique molecular identifiers to normalize TCRbeta repertoire quantification. TCRdb reran the public reads through fastp at Q25 and MiXCR, keeping productive beta chains. Duplicate CDR3 protein sequences are folded into a single record with the most common DNA and genes. In this sample the table shows 70,000 or so distinct CDR3 sequences, roughly 11% of which occur a single time. The top ten clones comprise roughly 13% of the sample.

The starting material was PBMCs, obtained before TCRalphabeta/CD19-depleted stem cell transplant. These receptors were obtained from a boy between 10 and 17 years old with acute myeloid leukemia, due to receive a stem cell transplant.

There are many counts of this clonotype. This sequence joins TRBV7-9 and TRBJ2-1, with a possible D match to TRBD2 (6 bases). Germline loops: CDR1 SEHNR, CDR2 FQNEAQ (reference sequence). This CDR3 comprises 16 residues. Trimming pared 1 base from V and 5 bases from J, leaving 15 bases between. The CDR3 spells CASSLVGGVGDNEQFF. The DNA for the CDR3 is TGTGCCAGCAGCTTAGTAGGCGGGGTCGGTGACAATGAGCAGTTCTTC. Drawing the rest from reference TRBV7-9 and TRBJ2-1, the complete variable domain is DTGVSQNPRHKITKRGQNVTFRCDPISEHNRLYWYRQTLGQGPEFLTYFQNEAQLEKSRLLSDRFSAERPKGSFSTLEIQRTEQGDSAMYLCASSLVGGVGDNEQFFGPGTRLTVL.

Ten or more counts support this clonotype. This CDR3 reads CASSARTGPGYGYTF. The CDR3 coding sequence is TGTGCCAGCAGTGCCCGGACAGGCCCAGGCTATGGCTACACCTTC. The genes are TRBV25-1 and TRBJ1-2, with 7 bases identical to TRBD1. CDR3 length: 15 amino acids. Unmatched junction bases numbered 9, after V lost 4 bases and J lost 4 bases. Germline CDR1 and CDR2: MGHDK and SYGVNS.

This clonotype turned up a few times. V is TRBV28 and J is TRBJ1-2; 7 bases align to TRBD1. Trimming at V came to 6 bases and at J to 0 bases, leaving 7 bases not matched to a gene. The CDR3 is made up of 15 amino acids. Germline V gene sequence: CDR1 MDHEN, CDR2 SYDVKM. Here the CDR3 reads CASRKQGLANYGYTF. In DNA, the CDR3 is TGTGCCAGCAGGAAACAGGGGTTGGCTAACTATGGCTACACCTTC.

This clonotype was seen ten or more times. The rearrangement links TRBV29-1 to TRBJ2-3; possibly TRBD2 for D (5 bases). Germline values: CDR1 SQVTM, CDR2 ANQGSEA. The length of the CDR3 is 12 residues. The V gene lost 8 bases and the J gene lost 4 bases, with 13 bases spanning the gap. This CDR3 reads CSPQRSSDTQYF. In DNA, the CDR3 is TGCAGCCCTCAGCGGAGTTCAGATACGCAGTATTTT.

This clonotype was counted ten times or more. The chain joins TRBV5-1 to TRBJ1-2; 8 bases match TRBD1. Germline CDR1 and CDR2: SGHRS and YFSETQ. V lost 4 bases to trimming and J lost 5 bases; unmatched junction nucleotides: 4. This CDR3 contains 13 residues. The CDR3 here is CASSDQGAYGYTF. The CDR3 DNA follows: TGCGCCAGCAGCGACCAGGGGGCTTATGGCTACACCTTC.

The sample holds a few counts of this clonotype. The rearrangement joins TRBV24-1 to TRBJ1-1; a weak D match, TRBD1 (6 bases). V lost 9 bases and J lost 2, with 12 bases in between. The CDR3 extends over 13 amino acids. The germline gives CDR1 KGHDR, CDR2 SFDVKD. The CDR3 DNA sequence: TGTGCCACCCGTACAGGGATAAACACTGAAGCTTTCTTT. It encodes CATRTGINTEAFF.

There are a few counts of this clonotype. The gene calls are TRBV19 and TRBJ2-7; D is possibly TRBD2 (6 bases). CDR1 and CDR2 from the germline V gene are LNHDA and SQIVND (reference sequence). V lost 5 bases to trimming and J lost 0 bases, with 17 bases between them. This CDR3 comprises 16 residues. The CDR3: CASSRLSGPSSYEQYF. CDR3 nucleotides: TGTGCCAGTAGTCGATTAAGCGGGCCGAGCTCCTACGAGCAGTACTTC.

V and J are TRBV14 and TRBJ2-1, with 8 positions matching TRBD2. The junction had 15 bases not matched to a gene; V was cut back by 4 bases and J by 10 bases. The CDR3 runs 16 residues. Germline V gene lookup returns CDR1 SGHDN and CDR2 FVKESK. The CDR3 reads CASSLVRGVRYVEQFF. In DNA form, the CDR3 reads TGTGCCAGCAGCCTCGTGCGGGGGGTCCGGTACGTCGAGCAGTTCTTC.

This clonotype was recorded at least ten times. V gene TRBV9 combines with J gene TRBJ1-1; D is possibly TRBD1 (5 bases). Germline CDR1 is SGDLS and CDR2 is YYNGEE. The CDR3 runs to 15 residues. Trimming left V 0 bases short and J 4 bases short, with 13 bases between. The CDR3 loop reads CASSVAEGRSTEAFF. The CDR3 DNA sequence: TGTGCCAGCAGCGTAGCGGAGGGACGTTCCACTGAAGCTTTCTTT.

This clonotype occurred many times. The rearrangement joins TRBV29-1 to TRBJ2-1; D might be TRBD1 (5 bases). CDR1 SQVTM and CDR2 ANQGSEA come from the germline V gene. V lost 0 bases and J 14 bases, leaving 11 bases between the germline ends. The CDR3 contains 11 residues. The CDR3 loop is CSVEEGAKEFF. As DNA, the CDR3 is TGCAGCGTTGAAGAAGGGGCGAAAGAGTTCTTC.

In this sample, this clonotype turned up many times. The chain is built from TRBV24-1 and TRBJ2-7; perhaps D is TRBD1 or TRBD2 (5 bases each). Germline V CDR1 and CDR2: KGHDR, SFDVKD. Trimming pared 3 bases from V and 1 base from J, leaving 9 bases between. The CDR3 spans 14 residues. The CDR3 spells CATSDGGASYEQYF. CDR3 DNA: TGTGCCACCAGTGATGGGGGAGCATCCTACGAGCAGTACTTC.

The table lists this clonotype with many counts. In DNA, the CDR3 is TGTGCCAGCAGCTTAGCGATGAACACTGAAGCTTTCTTT. Its protein product is CASSLAMNTEAFF. The chain combines TRBV11-2 with TRBJ1-1; D is undetermined. V shed 1 base and J shed 0 bases, with 3 bases lying between them. Germline V CDR1 and CDR2: SGHAT, FQNNGV. The CDR3 covers 13 residues.

This clonotype was recorded many times. V is TRBV7-9 and J is TRBJ2-5; 7 nucleotides match TRBD1. Germline V gives CDR1 SEHNR, CDR2 FQNEAQ (reference sequence). After removal of 4 bases from V and 1 base from J, the junction contained 3 bases not matched to a gene. CDR3 length equals 14 residues. CDR3 amino acids: CASSYRTGQETQYF. CDR3 in DNA: TGTGCCAGCAGCTATAGGACAGGCCAAGAGACCCAGTACTTC.

This clonotype was counted ten times or more. The chain employs TRBV5-6 and TRBJ2-7, with D perhaps matching TRBD1 (6 bases). V lost 4 bases to trimming and J lost 0 bases, with 14 bases between them. Germline assignment: CDR1 SGHDT and CDR2 YYEEEE. This CDR3 comprises 15 residues. The CDR3 DNA follows: TGTGCCAGCAGCCCCGGACAGCGGTACTCCTACGAGCAGTACTTC. It yields the protein CASSPGQRYSYEQYF.

This clonotype was recorded a few times. The V gene is TRBV20-1, the J gene TRBJ2-7; 12 bases are shared with TRBD2. The CDR3 length is 14 residues. The ends lost 2 bases at V and 4 bases at J; junction bases unmatched: 3. CDR1 and CDR2 from the germline V gene are DFQATT and SNEGSKA (reference sequence). CDR3 loop: CSARPGLAGYEQYF. Written as DNA, the CDR3 is TGCAGTGCTAGACCGGGACTAGCGGGTTACGAGCAGTACTTC.

The rearrangement uses TRBV19 and TRBJ1-1; D not certain. The CDR3 covers 14 residues. V lost 1 base to trimming and J lost 4 bases, with 10 bases between them. CDR1 is LNHDA and CDR2 is SQIVND in the germline V gene (reference sequence). The CDR3: CASSIVGGGTEAFF. The DNA for the CDR3 is TGTGCCAGTAGTATAGTCGGTGGCGGCACTGAAGCTTTCTTT.

This clonotype has at least ten counts. The genes are TRBV11-2 and TRBJ1-4, with D maybe TRBD1 (5 bases). The germline V and J ends were trimmed by 5 bases and 7 bases, with 14 bases remaining between them. The CDR3 has 14 residues. Germline V gene lookup returns CDR1 SGHAT and CDR2 FQNNGV. The CDR3 sequence: CASSPQGKSEKLFF. CDR3 coding DNA: TGTGCCAGCAGCCCCCAGGGTAAAAGTGAAAAACTGTTTTTT.

At least ten counts were recorded for this clonotype. This chain uses TRBV5-1 with TRBJ2-7; no reliable D call. The CDR3 is made up of 12 amino acids. V was shortened by 3 bases and J by 6 bases, with 10 bases between the two germline ends. Germline CDR1 SGHRS, CDR2 YFSETQ. CDR3 sequence (DNA): TGCGCCAGCAGCTGGAACTCCATCGAGCAGTACTTC. Translating gives CASSWNSIEQYF.

The rearrangement joins TRBV24-1 to TRBJ2-1, with 8 positions matching TRBD1. This CDR3 is 17 amino acids long. Germline V CDR1 and CDR2: KGHDR, SFDVKD. J lost 7 bases, V lost 4 bases, and 14 bases had no gene match. CDR3 loop: CATSDYTGTGDGNEQFF. As DNA, the CDR3 is TGTGCCACCAGTGACTATACCGGGACAGGTGACGGGAATGAGCAGTTCTTC.

For this clonotype: A much larger clone differs from this one at a single base, so this may be a read error. The chain employs TRBV10-3 and TRBJ2-3, with TRBD2 matching over 7 bases. Trimming at V came to 4 bases and at J to 4 bases, leaving 5 bases not matched to a gene. CDR3 size: 14 residues. The germline gives CDR1 ENHRY, CDR2 SYGVKD. CDR3 amino acids: CAISGGSPADTQYF. The CDR3 DNA sequence: TGTGCCATCAGTGGCGGGAGTCCGGCAGATACGCAGTATTTT.